The clone carrying this T cell receptor (beta chain) has only a few counts. The antigen is unknown. Read coverage stops 3 residues before the CDR3 terminus; the germline J gene supplies the remainder. This sample is part of a study of T cell clonality in common variable immunodeficiency. Clones were read by immunoSEQ multiplex PCR, and TCRdb kept only the in-frame ones, dropping some. This sample comprises about 15,000 clones, none seen once only. Study-wide results and limits: Reportedly, TCR beta sequences from common variable immunodeficiency showed fewer deletions and N-nucleotide insertions.

This CDR3 contains 15 residues. Trimming took off 8 bases at V and 5 bases at J, with 19 bases between the two ends. CDR1 is LNHDA and CDR2 is SQIVND in the germline V gene (reference sequence). The receptor was isolated from a human donor with common variable immunodeficiency. The chain links TRBV19 to TRBJ2-1, with D possibly matching TRBD1 (6 bases). Sequencing used peripheral blood mononuclear cells. Incomplete CDR3 DNA: TGTGCCAGTGGACATCCGCATGGGGGCCACAATGAG. Encoded protein: CASGHPHGGHNE. The full CDR3 sequence reads CASGHPHGGHNEQFF.